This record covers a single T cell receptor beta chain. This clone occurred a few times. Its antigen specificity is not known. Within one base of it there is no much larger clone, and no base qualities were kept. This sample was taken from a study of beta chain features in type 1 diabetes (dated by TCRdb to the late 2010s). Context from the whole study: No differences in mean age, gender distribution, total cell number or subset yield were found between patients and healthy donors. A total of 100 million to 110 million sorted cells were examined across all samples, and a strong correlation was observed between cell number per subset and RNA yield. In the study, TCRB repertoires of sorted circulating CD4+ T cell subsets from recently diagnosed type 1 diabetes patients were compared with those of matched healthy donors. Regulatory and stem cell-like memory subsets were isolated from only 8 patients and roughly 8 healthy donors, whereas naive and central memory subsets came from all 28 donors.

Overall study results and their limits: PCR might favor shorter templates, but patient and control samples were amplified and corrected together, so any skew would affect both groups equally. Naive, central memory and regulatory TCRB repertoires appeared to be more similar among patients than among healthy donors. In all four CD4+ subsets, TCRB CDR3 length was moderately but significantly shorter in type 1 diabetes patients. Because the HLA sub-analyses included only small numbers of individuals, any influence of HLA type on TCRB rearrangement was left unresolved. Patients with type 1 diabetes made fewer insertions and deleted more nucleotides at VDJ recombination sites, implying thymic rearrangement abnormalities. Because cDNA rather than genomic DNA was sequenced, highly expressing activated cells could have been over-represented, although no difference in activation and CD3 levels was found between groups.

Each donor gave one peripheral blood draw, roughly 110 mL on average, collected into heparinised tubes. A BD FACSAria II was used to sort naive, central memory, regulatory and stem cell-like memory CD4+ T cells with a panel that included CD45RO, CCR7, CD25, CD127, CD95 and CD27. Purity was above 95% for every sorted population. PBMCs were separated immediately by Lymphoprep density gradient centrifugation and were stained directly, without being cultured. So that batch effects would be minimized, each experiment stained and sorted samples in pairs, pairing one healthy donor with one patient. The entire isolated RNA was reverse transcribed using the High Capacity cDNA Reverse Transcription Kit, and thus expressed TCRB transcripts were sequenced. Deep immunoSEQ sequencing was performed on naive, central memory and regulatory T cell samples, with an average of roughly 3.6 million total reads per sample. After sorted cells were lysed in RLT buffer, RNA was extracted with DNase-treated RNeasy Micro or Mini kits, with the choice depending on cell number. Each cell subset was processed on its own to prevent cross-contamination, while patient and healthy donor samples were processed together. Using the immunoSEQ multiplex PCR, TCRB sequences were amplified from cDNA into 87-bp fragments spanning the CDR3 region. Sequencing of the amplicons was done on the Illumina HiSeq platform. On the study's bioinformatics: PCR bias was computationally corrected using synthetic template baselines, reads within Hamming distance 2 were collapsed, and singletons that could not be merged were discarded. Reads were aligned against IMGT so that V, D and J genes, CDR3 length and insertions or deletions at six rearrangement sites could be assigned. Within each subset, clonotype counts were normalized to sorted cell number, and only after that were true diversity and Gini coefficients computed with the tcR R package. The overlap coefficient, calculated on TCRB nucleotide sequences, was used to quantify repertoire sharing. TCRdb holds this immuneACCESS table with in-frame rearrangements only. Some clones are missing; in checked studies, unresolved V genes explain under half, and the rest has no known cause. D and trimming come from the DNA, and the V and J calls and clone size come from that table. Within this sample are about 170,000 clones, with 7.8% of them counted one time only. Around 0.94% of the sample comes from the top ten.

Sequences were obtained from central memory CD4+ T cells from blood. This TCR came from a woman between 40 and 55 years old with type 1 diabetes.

The DNA sequence is TGTGCCAGCAGTCTACCTAGCGGGAGAGCAAATGAGCAGTTCTTC. It translates as CASSLPSGRANEQFF. Recombination connected TRBV28 to TRBJ2-1; the central 10 bases match TRBD2. From the cysteine through the phenylalanine, the CDR3 covers 15 amino acids. Only CDR3 DNA is held: 45 bases, read in frame from base 1. According to the germline V gene, CDR1 reads MDHEN and CDR2 reads SYDVKM. Trimming removed 5 bases from V and 7 bases from J; the gene matches leave 8 bases unexplained.